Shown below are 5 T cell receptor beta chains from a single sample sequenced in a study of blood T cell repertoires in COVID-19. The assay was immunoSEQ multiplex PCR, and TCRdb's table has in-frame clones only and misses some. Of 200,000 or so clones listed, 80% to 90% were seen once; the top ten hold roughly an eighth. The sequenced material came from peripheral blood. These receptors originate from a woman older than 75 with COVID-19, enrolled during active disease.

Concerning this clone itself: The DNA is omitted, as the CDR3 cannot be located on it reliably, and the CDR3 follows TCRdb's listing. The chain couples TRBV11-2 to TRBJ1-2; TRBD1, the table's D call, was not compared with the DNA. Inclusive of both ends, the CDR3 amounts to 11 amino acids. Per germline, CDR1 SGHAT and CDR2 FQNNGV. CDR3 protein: CASSLVGSGTF.

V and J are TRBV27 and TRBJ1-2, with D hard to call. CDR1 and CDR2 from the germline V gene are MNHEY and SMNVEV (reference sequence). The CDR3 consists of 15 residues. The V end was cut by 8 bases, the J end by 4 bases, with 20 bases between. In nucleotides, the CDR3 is TGTGCCAGCGGTGATGGTATACAGAGCACCTATGGCTACACCTTC. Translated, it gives CASGDGIQSTYGYTF.

CDR3 sequence (DNA): TGTGCCTGGAACTCCAACTATAATTCACCCCTCCACTTT. Its translation is CAWNSNYNSPLHF. This rearrangement joins TRBV30 to TRBJ1-6; D is unclear. CDR1 is GTSNPN and CDR2 is SVGIG in the germline V gene (reference sequence). This CDR3 is built from 13 residues. The V and J ends lost 4 bases and 3 bases respectively, with 7 bases between them. Full variable domain (outside the CDR3, taken from reference TRBV30 and TRBJ1-6): SQTIHQWPATLVQPVGSPLSLECTVEGTSNPNLYWYRQAAGRGLQLLFYSVGIGQISSEVPQNLSASRPQDRQFILSSKKLLLSDSGFYLCAWNSNYNSPLHFGNGTRLTVT.

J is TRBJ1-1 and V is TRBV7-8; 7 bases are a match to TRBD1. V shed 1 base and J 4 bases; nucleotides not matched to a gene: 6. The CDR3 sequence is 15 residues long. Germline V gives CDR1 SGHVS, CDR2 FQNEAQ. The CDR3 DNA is TGTGCCAGCAGCTTAGTGAGAGGGGGCCTCACTGAAGCTTTCTTT. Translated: CASSLVRGGLTEAFF.

Here the CDR3 reads CASSYSENSPLHF. CDR3 in DNA: TGTGCCAGCAGTTACTCCGAGAATTCACCCCTCCACTTT. The chain has TRBV6-6 and TRBJ1-6, with D unresolved. The CDR3 length is 13 residues. CDR1 is MNHNY, CDR2 SVGAGI, per germline (reference sequence). V was shortened by 0 bases and J by 7 bases, with 4 bases between the two germline ends.